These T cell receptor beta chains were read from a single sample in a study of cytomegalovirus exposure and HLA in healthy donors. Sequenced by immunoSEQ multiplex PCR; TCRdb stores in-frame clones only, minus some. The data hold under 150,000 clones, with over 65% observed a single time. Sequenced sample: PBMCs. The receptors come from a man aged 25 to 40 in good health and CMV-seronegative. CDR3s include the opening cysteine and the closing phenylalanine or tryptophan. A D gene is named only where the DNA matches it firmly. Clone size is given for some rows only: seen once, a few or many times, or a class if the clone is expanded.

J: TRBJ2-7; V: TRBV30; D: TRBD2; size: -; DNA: TGTGCCTGGAGTGGGCAGCGGGGGGGCTCCTACGAGCAGTACTTC; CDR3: CAWSGQRGGSYEQYF
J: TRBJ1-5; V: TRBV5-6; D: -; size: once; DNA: TGTGCCAGCACCAAACAGGATCCTTTCAATAGCAATCAGCCCCAGCATTTT; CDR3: CASTKQDPFNSNQPQHF
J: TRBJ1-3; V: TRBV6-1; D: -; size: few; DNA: TGTGCCAGCAGTGATTCGTGGAGAAACTCTGGAAACACCATATATTTT; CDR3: CASSDSWRNSGNTIYF
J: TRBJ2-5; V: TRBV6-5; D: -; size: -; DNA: TGTGCCAGCAGCCACAGGGAGGGGGAGACCCAGTACTTC; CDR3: CASSHREGETQYF
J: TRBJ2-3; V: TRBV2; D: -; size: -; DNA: TGTGCCAGCAGTGAACAGGGGTTAGGGGCAGATACGCAGTATTTT; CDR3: CASSEQGLGADTQYF
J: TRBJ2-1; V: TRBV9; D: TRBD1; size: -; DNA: TGTGCCAGCAGCGGCACGAGGGGGCAGGAGCAGTTCTTC; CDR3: CASSGTRGQEQFF
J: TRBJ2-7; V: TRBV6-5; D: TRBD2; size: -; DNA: TGTGCCAGCAGTTACTCAGTATCGGGGGGAACCTACGAGCAGTACTTC; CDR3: CASSYSVSGGTYEQYF
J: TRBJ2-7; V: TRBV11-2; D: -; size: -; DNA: TGTGCCAGCAGCTTAGCGACAGCCGCGGCCTACGAGCAGTACTTC; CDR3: CASSLATAAAYEQYF
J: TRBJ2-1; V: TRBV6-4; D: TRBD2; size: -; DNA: TGTGCCAGCAGTGGACTAGCGGGAGGCAATGAGCAGTTCTTC; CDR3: CASSGLAGGNEQFF
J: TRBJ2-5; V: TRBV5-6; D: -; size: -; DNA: TGTGCCAGCAGCCAGGACGGGATACCAATAAACCAAGAGACCCAGTACTTC; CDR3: CASSQDGIPINQETQYF
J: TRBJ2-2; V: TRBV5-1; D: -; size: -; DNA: TGCGCCAGCAGCTTGGACGTGCGCTCGAACACCGGGGAGCTGTTTTTT; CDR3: CASSLDVRSNTGELFF
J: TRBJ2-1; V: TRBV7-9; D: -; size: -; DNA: TGTGCCAGCAGCTTCAGGACAAACTACAATGAGCAGTTCTTC; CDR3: CASSFRTNYNEQFF
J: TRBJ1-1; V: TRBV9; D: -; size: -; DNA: TGTGCCAGCAGCGTAGCTACGGGGTACACTGAAGCTTTCTTT; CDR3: CASSVATGYTEAFF
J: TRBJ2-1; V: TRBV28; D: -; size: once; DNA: TGTGCCAGCAGTTTTACGGGATTCTACAATGAGCAGTTCTTC; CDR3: CASSFTGFYNEQFF
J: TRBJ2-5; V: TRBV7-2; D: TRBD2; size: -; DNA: TGTGCCAGCAGCCCCCGTTTCTCGGGGGGAGAGACCCAGTACTTC; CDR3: CASSPRFSGGETQYF
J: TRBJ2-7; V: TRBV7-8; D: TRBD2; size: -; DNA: TGTGCCAGCAGCTTACAGACTAGCGGTCACTCCTACGAGCAGTACTTC; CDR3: CASSLQTSGHSYEQYF
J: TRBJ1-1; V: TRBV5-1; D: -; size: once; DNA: TGCGCCAGCAGCTTCGGGGAGAACACTGAAGCTTTCTTT; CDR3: CASSFGENTEAFF
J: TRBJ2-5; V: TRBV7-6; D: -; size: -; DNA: TGTGCCAGCAGCTTAGTCGGGAGCGGAGAGACCCAGTACTTC; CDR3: CASSLVGSGETQYF
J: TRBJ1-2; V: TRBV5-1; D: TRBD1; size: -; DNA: TGCGCCAGCAGCCGGGGGGGACAGTATGGCTACACCTTC; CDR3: CASSRGGQYGYTF
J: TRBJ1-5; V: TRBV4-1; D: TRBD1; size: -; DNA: TGCGCCAGCAGTCTTGCTGTGACAGGGGGCGGCCAGCCCCAGCATTTT; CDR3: CASSLAVTGGGQPQHF
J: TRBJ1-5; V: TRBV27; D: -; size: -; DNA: TGTGCCAGCCGCTCTTACCTTACAGGGAATCAGCCCCAGCATTTT; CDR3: CASRSYLTGNQPQHF
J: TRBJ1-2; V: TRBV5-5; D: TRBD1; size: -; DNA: TGTGCCAGCAGCCCCGCGGGACAGGGGTCCTATGGCTACACCTTC; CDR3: CASSPAGQGSYGYTF
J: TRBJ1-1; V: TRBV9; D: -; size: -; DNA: TGTGCCAGCAGCGTAGCAGGGTTGAACACTGAAGCTTTCTTT; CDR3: CASSVAGLNTEAFF
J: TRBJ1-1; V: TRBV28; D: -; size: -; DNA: TGTGCCAGCAGTTTTGGTCAGTTGAACACTGAAGCTTTCTTT; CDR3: CASSFGQLNTEAFF
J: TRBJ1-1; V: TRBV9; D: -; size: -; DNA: TGTGCCAGCAGCCCCGGACAGTTCCCTGAAGCTTTCTTT; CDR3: CASSPGQFPEAFF
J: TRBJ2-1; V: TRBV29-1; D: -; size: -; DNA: TGCAGCGTGACACCTAGCCCCAACTACAATGAGCAGTTCTTC; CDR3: CSVTPSPNYNEQFF
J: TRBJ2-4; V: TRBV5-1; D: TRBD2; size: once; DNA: TGCGCCAGCAGCTCGCGGGGACTAGCTTCGGCGGCCAAAAACATTCAGTACTTC; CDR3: CASSSRGLASAAKNIQYF
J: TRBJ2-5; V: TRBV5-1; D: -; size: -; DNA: TGCGCCAGCAGCTTTACAGCGGATGAGACCCAGTACTTC; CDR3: CASSFTADETQYF
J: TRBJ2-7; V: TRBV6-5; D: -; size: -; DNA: TGTGCCAGCAGCCCGCCCCAGGGGAGATACGAGCAGTACTTC; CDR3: CASSPPQGRYEQYF
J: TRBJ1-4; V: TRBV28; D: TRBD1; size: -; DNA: TGTGCCAGCAGTGCGACAGGGGTAGCTAATGAAAAACTGTTTTTT; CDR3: CASSATGVANEKLFF
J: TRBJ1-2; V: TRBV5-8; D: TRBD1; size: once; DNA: TGTGCCAGCAGCTTACAGGGGAACTATGGCTACACCTTC; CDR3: CASSLQGNYGYTF
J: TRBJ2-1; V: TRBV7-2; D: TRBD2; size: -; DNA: TGTGCCAGCAGCCTGACGGGGGGACGTAATGAGCAGTTCTTC; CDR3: CASSLTGGRNEQFF
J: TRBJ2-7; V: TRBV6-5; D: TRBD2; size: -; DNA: TGTGCCAGCAGTTCCACCTGGACTAGCGCTTCCTACGAGCAGTACTTC; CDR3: CASSSTWTSASYEQYF
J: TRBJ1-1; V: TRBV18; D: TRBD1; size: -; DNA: TGTGCCAGCTCACCACCTAACAGGGGGCAGAACACTGAAGCTTTCTTT; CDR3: CASSPPNRGQNTEAFF
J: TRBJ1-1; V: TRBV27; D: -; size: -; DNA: TGTGCCAGCAGTTTAGTTCGGGGATTCGAAGCTTTCTTT; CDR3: CASSLVRGFEAFF
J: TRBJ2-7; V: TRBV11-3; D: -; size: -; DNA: TGTGCCAGCAGCATTGACAGCAGCTCCTACGAGCAGTACTTC; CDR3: CASSIDSSSYEQYF
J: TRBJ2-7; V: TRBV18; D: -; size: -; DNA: TGTGCCAGCTCACCACCGGGACTGCCCTACGAGCAGTACTTC; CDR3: CASSPPGLPYEQYF
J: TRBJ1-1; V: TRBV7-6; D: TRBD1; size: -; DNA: TGTGCCAGCAGTGGACAGGAGAACACTGAAGCTTTCTTT; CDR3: CASSGQENTEAFF
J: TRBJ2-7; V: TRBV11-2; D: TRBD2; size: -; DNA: TGTGCCAGCAGCTCCCGGGAGGCAGGTAGCTCCTACGAGCAGTACTTC; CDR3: CASSSREAGSSYEQYF
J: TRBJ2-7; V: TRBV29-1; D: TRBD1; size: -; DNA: TGCAGCGCACAAGGGACAGGGGTCGACGAGCAGTACTTC; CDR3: CSAQGTGVDEQYF
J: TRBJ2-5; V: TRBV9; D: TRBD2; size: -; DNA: TGTGCCAGCAGCGTAGTTAGCGGGCCGGGGGACCAGTACTTC; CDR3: CASSVVSGPGDQYF
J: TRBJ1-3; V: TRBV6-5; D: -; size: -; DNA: TGTGCCAGCAGCGCCCGGACAGCTGGAAACACCATATATTTT; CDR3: CASSARTAGNTIYF
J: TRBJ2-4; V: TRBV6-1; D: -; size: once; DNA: TGTGCCAGCAGTGAACAGGGGGCCAAAAACATTCAGTACTTC; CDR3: CASSEQGAKNIQYF
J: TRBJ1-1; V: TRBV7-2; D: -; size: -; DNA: TGTGCCAGCAGCTTAGGGGGGGGGAACTTGAACACTGAAGCTTTCTTT; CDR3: CASSLGGGNLNTEAFF
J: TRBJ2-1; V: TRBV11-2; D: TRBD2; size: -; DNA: TGTGCCAGCAGCTTGGGTACTCTAGCGGGGGAAGAGTTCTTC; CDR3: CASSLGTLAGEEFF
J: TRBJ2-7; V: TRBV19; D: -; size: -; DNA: TGTGCCAGCGGACCCATCGGGGCCTACGAGCAGTACTTC; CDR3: CASGPIGAYEQYF
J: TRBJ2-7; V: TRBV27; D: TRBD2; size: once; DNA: TGTGCCAGCAGTTTTAGGGAGGGAGCCTACGAGCAGTACTTC; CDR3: CASSFREGAYEQYF
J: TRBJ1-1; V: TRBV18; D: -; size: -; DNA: TGTGCCAGCTCACTGAACGGGATTTATTCGGGAATGAACACTGAAGCTTTCTTT; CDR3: CASSLNGIYSGMNTEAFF
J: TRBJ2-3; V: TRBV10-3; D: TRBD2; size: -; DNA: TGTGCCATCAGAAAACTAGCGGGGCCCACAGATACGCAGTATTTT; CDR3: CAIRKLAGPTDTQYF
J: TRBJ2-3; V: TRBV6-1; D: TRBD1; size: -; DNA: TGTGCCAGCAGTGAACGCTGGACAGGAGTTAGCACAGATACGCAGTATTTT; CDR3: CASSERWTGVSTDTQYF
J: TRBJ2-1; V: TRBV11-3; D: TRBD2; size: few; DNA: TGTGCCAGCAGCTTGGGGACTAGCGGGGCCCAGATGGATGAGCAGTTCTTC; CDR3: CASSLGTSGAQMDEQFF
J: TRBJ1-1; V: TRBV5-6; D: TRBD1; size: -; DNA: TGTGCCAGCAGCTTCTGGACAGGGACGTCCGTCACTGAAGCTTTCTTT; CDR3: CASSFWTGTSVTEAFF
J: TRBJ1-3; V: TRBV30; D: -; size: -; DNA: TGTGCCTGGAGTCCTTTTCTAGTGCTCTCTGGAAACACCATATATTTT; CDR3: CAWSPFLVLSGNTIYF
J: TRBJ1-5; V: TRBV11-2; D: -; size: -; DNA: TGTACCAGCAGCCCATTGGGGCACCCCAATCAGCCCCAGCATTTT; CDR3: CTSSPLGHPNQPQHF
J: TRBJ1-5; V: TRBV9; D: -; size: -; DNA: TGTGCCAGCAGCGCGGGGAATCAGCCCCAGCATTTT; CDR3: CASSAGNQPQHF
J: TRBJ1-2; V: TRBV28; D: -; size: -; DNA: TGTGCCAGCAGCCCAGGAGGAGGCTATGGCTACACCTTC; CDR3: CASSPGGGYGYTF
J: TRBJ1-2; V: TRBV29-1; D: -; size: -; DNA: TGCAGCGTTGACTCGCGGATTAAGGGGGAAGGGGGCTACACCTTC; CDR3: CSVDSRIKGEGGYTF
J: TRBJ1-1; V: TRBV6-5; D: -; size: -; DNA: TGTGCCAGCAGTTACGCCAGGACGGGGGACACTGAAGCTTTCTTT; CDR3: CASSYARTGDTEAFF
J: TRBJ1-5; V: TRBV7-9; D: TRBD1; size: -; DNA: TGTGCCAGCAGCGCACAGGGGTCCACCATGAAGCCCCAGCATTTT; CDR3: CASSAQGSTMKPQHF